This T cell receptor (beta chain) was retrieved from a study of breast tumors, draining lymph nodes, adjacent tissues. With respect to this clonotype: A much larger clone lies one base from this, so it may be a read error.

In TCRdb, the multiplex PCR reads were re-called with MiXCR into one record per CDR3 protein. The data contain under 70,000 distinct CDR3 sequences, 43% of them seen just once; the ten biggest clones take up almost 8.5%. CDR3 length: 15 amino acids. CDR1 and CDR2 (germline): SGHDN, FVKESK. The chain uses TRBV14 and TRBJ2-1, with a possible D match to TRBD2 (6 bases). The receptor was derived from a female donor with breast cancer. Some clones in this sample may be carry-over from other donors' samples. Sequences were obtained from breast tumor tissue. In DNA form, the CDR3 reads TGTGCCAGCAGCCAAGTTTGGGGGGTTTACAATGAGCCGTTCTTC. Protein: CASSQVWGVYNEPFF.